Listed below are T cell receptor beta chains from one sample, sequenced in a study of T cells expressing NK-cell markers. TCRdb re-called the 5' RACE reads and shows each CDR3 protein once, DNA omitted. The table lists 350,000 to 450,000 distinct CDR3 sequences. Source material: blood T cells: a sorted CD56 or NKG2C T cell subset, CD4+ or CD8+ T cells, or bulk PBMC T cells (not recorded which). Source of these receptors: a man aged 18-75 years in good health. CDR3s include the opening cysteine and the closing phenylalanine or tryptophan. Each record gives: J gene, V gene, CDR3 protein.

>TRBJ1-5|TRBV21-1
CARGQGHKYCNQPQHF
>TRBJ2-7|TRBV5-1
CASSHGRQAYEQYF
>TRBJ1-2|TRBV20-1
CSAPPAGGRDGYTF
>TRBJ1-2|TRBV6-5
CASSYGVNYGYTF
>TRBJ1-4|TRBV6-1
CASTTSANEKLFF
>TRBJ2-7|TRBV29-1
CSPRGGDSYEQYF
>TRBJ2-7|TRBV10-3
CAISPRGSGGASAYEQYF
>TRBJ1-2|TRBV10-3
CAISVGARTNNYGYTF
>TRBJ1-4|TRBV7-2
CASSLTGGNEKLFF
>TRBJ1-6|TRBV6-1
CASVWVDSPLHF
>TRBJ2-2|TRBV5-1
CASKTQGENTGELFF
>TRBJ1-1|TRBV18
CASSSTGNTEAFF
>TRBJ2-3|TRBV4-2
CASSQGAYTDTQYF
>TRBJ2-7|TRBV6-1
CASRALAGASSYEQYF
>TRBJ1-4|TRBV18
CASSQTGLHEKLFF
>TRBJ2-7|TRBV5-1
CASSLESLRGRGTYEQYF
>TRBJ2-2|TRBV28
CASRQQVANTGELFF
>TRBJ2-7|TRBV14
CASSRRDRWSHEQYF
>TRBJ1-5|TRBV20-1
CSASVGTGYQPQHF
>TRBJ2-3|TRBV9
CASSHYAGGSTDTQYF
>TRBJ2-5|TRBV7-2
CASLRDRRDGGTQYF
>TRBJ2-7|TRBV20-1
CSATPGGDLGEQYF
>TRBJ2-7|TRBV12-3/TRBV12-4
CASSYGGPSYEQYF
>TRBJ2-7|TRBV6-1
CASGPGPRSYEQYF
>TRBJ2-4|TRBV20-1
CSARASGIHIQYF
>TRBJ1-1|TRBV20-1
CSARTPGTGNHAFF
>TRBJ2-3|TRBV20-1
CSARGVAGSSVTQYF
>TRBJ2-2|TRBV6-6
CASSRVPGELFF
>TRBJ2-1|TRBV6-1
CASSPHGGALGKQFF
>TRBJ2-7|TRBV6-1
CASTASQLSSYEQYF
>TRBJ2-3|TRBV5-5
CASSSRRISTDTQYF
>TRBJ2-1|TRBV7-3
CASSVRGGGSSYNEQFF
>TRBJ2-7|TRBV27
CASSLPSGGIYEQYF
>TRBJ2-4|TRBV5-6
CASSLGTSGGDIQYF
>TRBJ2-1|TRBV18
CASSPPSQGYYNEQFF
>TRBJ2-7|TRBV6-5
CASGRERYEQYF
>TRBJ2-5|TRBV5-4
CASSLWGGGARGQYF
>TRBJ1-2|TRBV25-1
CASSREGLGYTF
>TRBJ2-2|TRBV5-1
CASSLIGLAGSNTGELFF
>TRBJ1-1|TRBV5-1
CASSSTFGSTRREAFF
>TRBJ1-5|TRBV20-1
CSAREPRSGSQPQHF
>TRBJ1-1|TRBV12-3/TRBV12-4
CASSLRTGEAFF
>TRBJ2-7|TRBV27
CASSSWLGSSYEQYF
>TRBJ2-3|TRBV20-1
CSARFGAEWTDTQYF
>TRBJ1-1|TRBV12-3/TRBV12-4
CASAVNRGGTEAFF
>TRBJ1-2|TRBV5-1
CASSPLANYGYTF
>TRBJ2-4|TRBV5-5
CASSRGDGAKNIQYF
>TRBJ1-1|TRBV5-5
CASSLGTRWLNTEAFF
>TRBJ2-7|TRBV25-1
CASSESRGGISPYEQYF
>TRBJ2-7|TRBV13
CASSLVPRAYEQYF
>TRBJ2-5|TRBV12-3/TRBV12-4
CASSLIGETQYF
>TRBJ1-2|TRBV3-1
CASSQAGNLRGGYTF
>TRBJ1-2|TRBV10-3
CAISTETGGGYTF